The 30 T cell receptor beta chains given below trace back to one sample, sequenced in a study of blood T cell repertoires in COVID-19. Repertoires were generated with immunoSEQ multiplex PCR, while TCRdb's copy carries only in-frame clones and drops some. The sample holds 100,000 to 150,000 clones, 60% to 80% seen once. Sequencing was done on a sample of peripheral blood. Receptors were obtained from a man in his 60s with acute or convalescent COVID-19.

The rearrangement uses TRBV27 and TRBJ1-4; the D gene is possibly TRBD1 (6 bases). V was trimmed by 3 bases and J by 5 bases, leaving 10 bases between them. The CDR3 is made up of 14 amino acids. The germline V gene has CDR1 MNHEY and CDR2 SMNVEV (reference sequence). DNA for the CDR3: TGTGCCAGCAGTTTCGGGGGGCCAAATGAAAAACTGTTTTTT. It yields the protein CASSFGGPNEKLFF.

The count of this clone is one. The V call is TRBV19, the J call TRBJ1-2; 9 bases line up with TRBD1. J lost 1 base, V lost 3 bases, and 3 bases had no gene match. The germline V gene encodes CDR1 LNHDA and CDR2 SQIVND (reference sequence). The CDR3 runs 15 residues. In DNA form, the CDR3 reads TGTGCCAGTAGTATTGGGGGACAGGGTAACTATGGCTACACCTTC. It specifies CASSIGGQGNYGYTF.

The sample holds one count of this clone. V usage is TRBV5-6 and J usage is TRBJ2-4; 7 nucleotides match TRBD2. From germline, CDR1 is SGHDT and CDR2 YYEEEE. The CDR3 length is 16 residues. J was trimmed by 5 bases and V by 7 bases; bases with no gene match: 15. CDR3 nucleotides: TGTGCCAGCTTTCCGGGCGGGAGTAGGATGCAAAACATTCAGTACTTC. Translating gives CASFPGGSRMQNIQYF.

The chain has TRBV5-1 and TRBJ1-2; TRBD1 might be the D (6 bases). V was cut by 4 bases and J by 4 bases, with 14 bases left in between. Germline V CDR1 and CDR2: SGHRS, YFSETQ. The CDR3 is 14 residues long. The CDR3 bases are TGCGCCAGCAGCCTAGACGGGACAAGCTATGGCTACACCTTC. Protein: CASSLDGTSYGYTF.

This clone was observed a single time. The chain joins TRBV7-3 to TRBJ2-7; weak D call: TRBD2 (6 bases). There are 19 residues in the CDR3. Germline V gene data show CDR1 as SGHTA and CDR2 as FQGTGA. Between the trimmed V and J ends, which lost 3 bases and 2 bases, there was a span of 26 bases. The CDR3 here is CASSFSLTSRDSTTYEQYF. As DNA, the CDR3 is TGTGCCAGCAGCTTCTCCCTCACCTCACGGGACTCCACCACCTACGAGCAGTACTTC.

The genes are TRBV7-9 and TRBJ1-3; D remains unclear. Germline loops: CDR1 SEHNR, CDR2 FQNEAQ (reference sequence). Trimming cost V 1 base and J 0 bases, with 7 bases left between them. This CDR3 is 15 amino acids long. The CDR3 here is CASSLVSVSGNTIYF. In DNA form, the CDR3 reads TGTGCCAGCAGCTTAGTTTCGGTCTCTGGAAACACCATATATTTT.

The CDR3: CAWASDSTTHF. CDR3 DNA: TGTGCCTGGGCTTCGGACAGCACGACACACTTT. The chain has TRBV30 and TRBJ1-6; tentatively, D is TRBD1 (6 bases). Germline V gene lookup returns CDR1 GTSNPN and CDR2 SVGIG (reference sequence). V lost 5 bases and J 19 bases, leaving 18 bases between the germline ends. The CDR3 runs 11 residues.

This rearrangement joins TRBV3-1 (or the pseudogene TRBV3-2) to TRBJ2-1, with 11 nucleotides matching TRBD1. The CDR3 spans 15 residues. V shed 5 bases and J 7 bases; nucleotides not matched to a gene: 7. Germline lookup yields CDR1 LGHDT and CDR2 YNNKEL (reference sequence). The CDR3 reads CASSWLGQGANEQFF. CDR3 sequence (DNA): TGTGCCAGCAGCTGGTTAGGACAGGGGGCTAATGAGCAGTTCTTC.

On this clone itself: In the same sample, other DNA sequences code for this CDR3. CDR3 DNA: TGCGCCAGCAGCTTGCCAGGACAGGGAAATTATGGCTACACCTTC. Translating it yields CASSLPGQGNYGYTF. V gene TRBV5-1 combines with J gene TRBJ1-2, with 8 bases aligning to TRBD1. The germline CDR1 and CDR2 sequences are SGHRS and YFSETQ. V dropped 1 base and J dropped 5; count of bases not matched to a gene: 7. The CDR3 runs to 15 residues.

This rearrangement joins TRBV7-9 to TRBJ2-7, with 8 bases matching TRBD1. Germline V gene sequence: CDR1 SEHNR, CDR2 FQNEAQ (reference sequence). The CDR3 consists of 14 residues. With 3 bases clipped from V and 2 bases from J, the junction kept 3 bases outside the gene matches. In nucleotides, the CDR3 is TGTGCCAGCAGCTTTGACAGGGGTGCCTACGAGCAGTACTTC. It yields the protein CASSFDRGAYEQYF.

This clone came up a few times. The chain carries TRBV6-1 and TRBJ2-3; 15 bases are a match to TRBD2. Unmatched junction bases numbered 4, after V lost 1 base and J lost 5 bases. Germline-derived CDR1 and CDR2 are MNHNS and SASEGT. The CDR3 length is 17 residues. The CDR3: CASSEGGLAGGRDTQYF. CDR3 bases: TGTGCCAGCAGTGAAGGGGGACTAGCGGGAGGTAGAGATACGCAGTATTTT.

V and J are TRBV27 and TRBJ1-6; 7 bases fit TRBD1. The germline V gene has CDR1 MNHEY and CDR2 SMNVEV (reference sequence). J was trimmed by 6 bases and V by 2 bases; bases with no gene match: 4. The CDR3 length is 15 residues. The chain's CDR3 is CASSLGQGGNSPLHF. As DNA, the CDR3 is TGTGCCAGCAGTTTAGGTCAGGGGGGTAATTCACCCCTCCACTTT.

V and J are TRBV6-5 and TRBJ1-1; D gene uncertain. The CDR3 length is 10 residues. Trimming removed 8 bases at V and 6 bases at J, with 7 bases between. CDR1 and CDR2 from the germline V gene are MNHEY and SVGAGI. This CDR3 is CASEAAEAFF. The DNA of the CDR3 is TGTGCCAGCGAAGCCGCTGAAGCTTTCTTT.

The chain recombines TRBV7-9 with TRBJ1-5, with unresolved D. The CDR3 totals 13 residues. The ends were cut back, 6 bases at V and 0 bases at J, with 6 bases in the middle. From germline, CDR1 is SEHNR and CDR2 FQNEAQ (reference sequence). The CDR3 sequence is CASSQNSNQPQHF. For the CDR3, the DNA is TGTGCCAGCAGTCAGAATAGCAATCAGCCCCAGCATTTT.

The V gene is TRBV9, the J gene TRBJ1-1, with 7 bases lining up with TRBD1. The CDR3 totals 15 residues. The germline V gene encodes CDR1 SGDLS and CDR2 YYNGEE. With V trimmed by 0 bases and J by 1 base, 3 bases remained unmatched. The CDR3 here is CASSVATGSNTEAFF. In nucleotides, the CDR3 is TGTGCCAGCAGCGTAGCGACAGGGTCGAACACTGAAGCTTTCTTT.

The J gene is TRBJ1-2, the V gene TRBV6-1; 7 bases line up with TRBD1. Germline CDR1 MNHNS, CDR2 SASEGT. Trimming took 1 base from V and 3 from J; bases not matched to a gene: 5. There are 15 residues in the CDR3. This CDR3 reads CASSEVRGPDYGYTF. CDR3 DNA sequence: TGTGCCAGCAGTGAAGTAAGGGGGCCGGACTATGGCTACACCTTC.

The CDR3 DNA is TGTGCCACTTCACCCGGGGGAGCTAACTATGGCTACACCTTC. Its protein is CATSPGGANYGYTF. The chain is built from TRBV11-2 and TRBJ1-2, with D perhaps matching TRBD1 (5 bases). This CDR3 is 14 amino acids long. CDR1 and CDR2 (germline): SGHAT, FQNNGV. With 10 bases removed from V and 0 bases from J, the gap between germline ends came to 15 bases.

The V call is TRBV24-1, the J call TRBJ2-3, with TRBD2 as a possible D gene (7 bases). The CDR3 has 16 residues. The germline CDR1 and CDR2 sequences are KGHDR and SFDVKD. V was pared by 9 bases and J by 2 bases, with 20 bases between. The CDR3 DNA follows: TGTGCCACCCGGCAAGGGGGGGGGCCTTCCACAGATACGCAGTATTTT. Protein sequence: CATRQGGGPSTDTQYF.

The rearrangement uses TRBV3-1 (or the pseudogene TRBV3-2) and TRBJ2-6; D is possibly TRBD2 (5 bases). The CDR3 extends over 15 amino acids. In germline, CDR1 is LGHDT, CDR2 YNNKEL (reference sequence). Trimming removed 1 base from V and 4 bases from J, with 8 bases in between. The chain's CDR3 is CASSQVGKGANVLTF. CDR3 bases: TGTGCCAGCAGCCAAGTCGGGAAGGGGGCCAACGTCCTGACTTTC.

The sample holds a few counts of this clone. The V and J genes are TRBV18 and TRBJ1-2; TRBD1 is a possible D gene (6 bases). Trimming shortened V by 3 bases and J by 3 bases, and 23 bases separated the two germline ends. The CDR3 sequence is 18 residues long. From germline, CDR1 is KGHSH and CDR2 LQKENI. In DNA form, the CDR3 reads TGTGCCAGCTCACCCAGGAAAGATACGGACAGTAGACACTATGGCTACACCTTC. Protein sequence: CASSPRKDTDSRHYGYTF.

J is TRBJ2-7 and V is TRBV20-1; D possibly corresponds to TRBD1 (6 bases). The CDR3 covers 11 residues. Germline loops: CDR1 DFQATT, CDR2 SNEGSKA (reference sequence). V lost 5 bases and J 4 bases, leaving 9 bases between the germline ends. DNA of the CDR3: TGCAGTGCTCAAACAGGGTACGAGCAGTACTTC. It translates to CSAQTGYEQYF.

V and J are TRBV3-1 (or the pseudogene TRBV3-2) and TRBJ1-4, with D possibly TRBD1 on 6 matching bases. The length of the CDR3 is 14 residues. The germline V and J ends were trimmed by 3 bases and 8 bases, with 13 bases remaining between them. Germline lookup yields CDR1 LGHDT and CDR2 YNNKEL (reference sequence). This CDR3 is CASSQSGAEEKLFF. In nucleotides, the CDR3 is TGTGCCAGCAGCCAGTCAGGGGCGGAGGAAAAACTGTTTTTT.

This chain joins TRBV3-1 (or the pseudogene TRBV3-2) and TRBJ2-3, with D maybe TRBD1 (5 bases). CDR1 and CDR2 (germline): LGHDT, YNNKEL (reference sequence). The CDR3 runs to 14 residues. The V gene lost 3 bases and the J gene lost 3 bases, with 10 bases spanning the gap. The DNA of the CDR3 is TGTGCCAGCAGCCAGGTACAGGAGACAGATACGCAGTATTTT. It translates to CASSQVQETDTQYF.

The V call is TRBV6-5, the J call TRBJ1-1; D gene uncertain. This CDR3 comprises 13 residues. V was shortened by 6 bases and J by 1 base, with 9 bases between the two germline ends. Germline-derived CDR1 and CDR2 are MNHEY and SVGAGI. CDR3 nucleotides: TGTGCCAGCAGCGCTAAAGAGAACACTGAAGCTTTCTTT. Translating gives CASSAKENTEAFF.

The genes are TRBV29-1 and TRBJ1-2; 7 positions agree with TRBD1. The CDR3 is 15 residues long. Germline trimming cut 0 bases from V and 4 bases from J; bases unmatched to any gene: 8. Germline V CDR1 and CDR2: SQVTM, ANQGSEA. The CDR3 coding sequence is TGCAGCGTTGAAGATGGCCAGGGGGGACTCTATGGCTACACCTTC. It yields the protein CSVEDGQGGLYGYTF.

The rearrangement joins TRBV19 to TRBJ1-2; TRBD1 agrees at 10 bases. CDR1 and CDR2 from the germline V gene are LNHDA and SQIVND (reference sequence). The CDR3 has 13 residues. V lost 6 bases and J lost 12; bases outside the gene matches: 10. In DNA, the CDR3 is TGTGCCAGTAGACTATCGGACAGGGGGAGGAACACCTTC. It codes for CASRLSDRGRNTF. The whole variable domain, remainder taken from reference TRBV19 and TRBJ1-2, is DGGITQSPKYLFRKEGQNVTLSCEQNLNHDAMYWYRQDPGQGLRLIYYSQIVNDFQKGDIAEGYSVSREKKESFPLTVTSAQKNPTAFYLCASRLSDRGRNTFGSGTRLTVV.

A few counts support this clone. V and J are TRBV30 and TRBJ2-1, with 10 positions matching TRBD2. The CDR3 covers 15 residues. CDR1 and CDR2 from the germline V gene are GTSNPN and SVGIG (reference sequence). The trim removed 3 bases at V and 4 bases at J, leaving 6 bases unmatched. CDR3 nucleotide sequence: TGTGCCTGGAGCGTGGCAGCGGGGGGGTACAATGAGCAGTTCTTC. Translating gives CAWSVAAGGYNEQFF. Based on the CDR3 plus reference TRBV30 and TRBJ2-1, the full variable domain is SQTIHQWPATLVQPVGSPLSLECTVEGTSNPNLYWYRQAAGRGLQLLFYSVGIGQISSEVPQNLSASRPQDRQFILSSKKLLLSDSGFYLCAWSVAAGGYNEQFFGPGTRLTVL.

In this sample, this clone turned up a few times. The chain links TRBV7-2 to TRBJ1-2; possibly TRBD1 for D (5 bases). Trimming removed 0 bases from V and 2 bases from J, with 13 bases in between. Per the germline V gene, CDR1 is SGHTA and CDR2 is FQGNSA. There are 16 residues in the CDR3. In nucleotides, the CDR3 is TGTGCCAGCAGCTTAGCGGGGACTTATTACAACTATGGCTACACCTTC. Amino acids: CASSLAGTYYNYGYTF.

V and J are TRBV7-3 and TRBJ1-1, with 10 bases matching TRBD1. The CDR3 spans 17 residues. Germline assignment: CDR1 SGHTA and CDR2 FQGTGA. V was pared by 1 base and J by 0 bases, with 5 bases of the junction left unmatched. The CDR3 here is CASSLMGQGSLNTEAFF. CDR3 nucleotides: TGTGCCAGCAGCTTAATGGGACAGGGGAGTTTGAACACTGAAGCTTTCTTT.

V and J are TRBV5-1 and TRBJ2-7, with TRBD1 matching 7 bases. V was clipped by 5 bases and J by 4 bases; unmatched bases: 9. In germline, CDR1 is SGHRS, CDR2 YFSETQ. The CDR3 spans 14 residues. CDR3 sequence reads: CASRSPGQRYEQYF. CDR3 nucleotides: TGCGCCAGCAGATCCCCGGGACAGCGGTACGAGCAGTACTTC.